This T cell receptor (beta chain) was sequenced for a study of cytomegalovirus exposure and HLA in healthy donors. Study-wide results and limits: Prediction of most subjects' HLA-A and HLA-B alleles by TCR beta sequences was reportedly accurate.

Vbeta (60) and Jbeta (13) primers were used in the PCR. Here immunoSEQ multiplex PCR was the method, and the copy in TCRdb shows in-frame clones only, minus some. Among 150,000 to 200,000 clones, about three quarters were seen once, and the ten largest hold 1.5%. The CDR3 covers 13 residues. V was clipped by 1 base and J by 6 bases, with 6 bases between them. The germline V gene has CDR1 SEHNR and CDR2 FQNEAQ (reference sequence). Comments on this clone: Its specificity is unknown.

Specimen: PBMCs. The chain recombines TRBV7-9 with TRBJ2-2; no clear D. The source of this sequence is a girl under 18 in good health and CMV-seronegative. CDR3 nucleotide sequence: TGTGCCAGCAGCTTAGGGCAGGCCGGGGAGCTGTTTTTT. Its translation is CASSLGQAGELFF. Variable domain in full (rest from reference TRBV7-9 and TRBJ2-2): DTGVSQNPRHKITKRGQNVTFRCDPISEHNRLYWYRQTLGQGPEFLTYFQNEAQLEKSRLLSDRFSAERPKGSFSTLEIQRTEQGDSAMYLCASSLGQAGELFFGEGSRLTVL.